This TCR beta chain is from a study of blood T cell repertoires in COVID-19. As processed by the authors: Reference gene primers were amplified, and this amplification served to estimate nucleated cell counts. Sequencing used immunoSEQ multiplex PCR; TCRdb keeps in-frame clones, though not all of them. V and J calls plus clone size are reproduced from that table; the DNA served to infer D and trimming. The top ten clones hold around 5% of a sample with about 58,000 clones, over 70% of them seen once. CDR3 length equals 14 residues. V was cut by 3 bases and J by 1 base, with 9 bases left in between. Germline assignment: CDR1 SGHVS and CDR2 FQNEAQ.

The sequence derives from a human donor in a cohort sampled during active COVID-19. The V call is TRBV7-8, the J call TRBJ1-1; D is undetermined. Sequenced sample: peripheral blood. CDR3 amino acids: CASSFLFSNTEAFF. CDR3 nucleotides: TGTGCCAGCAGCTTTCTCTTTTCGAACACTGAAGCTTTCTTT.